This entry features one TCR beta chain sequence. What it recognizes is unknown. Some clones are missing from TCRdb's copy, which holds only in-frame ones; the method was immunoSEQ multiplex PCR. The sample has 200,000 to 250,000 clones; over 80% are singletons. These data originate in a study of cytomegalovirus exposure and HLA in healthy donors. Overall study: The 90 to 150 validation repertoires, a later analysis reported, used the same platform as the approximately 700 first-cohort repertoires.

Study findings and constraints: It was confirmed in vitro that a few of the CMV-associated chains were specific for CMV antigens. Overall, approximately 150 TCR beta chains were annotated as cytomegalovirus-associated. Published work reported that the classifier diagnosed cytomegalovirus status with high specificity and sensitivity.

Per the germline V gene, CDR1 is SNHLY and CDR2 is FYNNEI. This CDR3 contains 11 residues. V was shortened by 7 bases and J by 5 bases, with 8 bases between the two germline ends. The specimen sequenced was PBMCs. This TCR was recovered from a woman aged 30 to 39 in good health and CMV-seropositive. This chain uses TRBV2 with TRBJ1-1; D is perhaps TRBD1 (5 bases). The CDR3 nucleotides are TGTGCCAGCATCTCAGGGACTGAAGCTTTCTTT. This gives the protein CASISGTEAFF. Full variable domain (rest looked up from reference TRBV2 and TRBJ1-1): EPEVTQTPSHQVTQMGQEVILRCVPISNHLYFYWYRQILGQKVEFLVSFYNNEISEKSEIFDDQFSVERPDGSNFTLKIRSTKLEDSAMYFCASISGTEAFFGQGTRLTVV.